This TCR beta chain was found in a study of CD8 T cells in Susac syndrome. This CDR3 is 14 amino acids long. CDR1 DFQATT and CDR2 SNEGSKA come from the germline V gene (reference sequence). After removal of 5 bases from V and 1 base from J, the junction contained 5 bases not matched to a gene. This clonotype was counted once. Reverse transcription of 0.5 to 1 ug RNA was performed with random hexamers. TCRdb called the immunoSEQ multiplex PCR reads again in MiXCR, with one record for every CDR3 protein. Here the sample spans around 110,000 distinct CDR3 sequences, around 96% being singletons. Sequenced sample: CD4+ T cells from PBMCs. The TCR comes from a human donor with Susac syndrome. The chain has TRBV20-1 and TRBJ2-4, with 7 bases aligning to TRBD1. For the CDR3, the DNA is TGCAGTGCTCCCGACAGGGAGGCCAAAAACATTCAGTACTTC. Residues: CSAPDREAKNIQYF.